The entry below gives a single T cell receptor beta chain sequence along with its context. This specimen belongs to a study of blood T cells in healthy people across ages. The CDR3 is 14 amino acids. Germline CDR1 is MDHEN and CDR2 is SYDVKM. V was cut by 7 bases and J by 4 bases, with 17 bases left in between. A J-beta primer mix and a sample-barcoded 5' primer were used in a second PCR of roughly 6 to 12 cycles. TCRdb reprocessed the 5' RACE reads with MiXCR, giving one entry per CDR3 protein. This table has approximately 900,000 distinct CDR3 sequences, under 35% appearing once. The sample also formed part of further work on T cells of mothers and their children.

The clonotype was recovered from a woman between 40 and 50 years old in good health. The chain has TRBV28 and TRBJ2-7; the D is unclear. Sequencing was carried out using blood. CDR3 in amino acids: CASKQSEAPYEQYF. The CDR3, as DNA: TGTGCCAGCAAACAATCAGAGGCCCCATACGAGCAGTACTTC.